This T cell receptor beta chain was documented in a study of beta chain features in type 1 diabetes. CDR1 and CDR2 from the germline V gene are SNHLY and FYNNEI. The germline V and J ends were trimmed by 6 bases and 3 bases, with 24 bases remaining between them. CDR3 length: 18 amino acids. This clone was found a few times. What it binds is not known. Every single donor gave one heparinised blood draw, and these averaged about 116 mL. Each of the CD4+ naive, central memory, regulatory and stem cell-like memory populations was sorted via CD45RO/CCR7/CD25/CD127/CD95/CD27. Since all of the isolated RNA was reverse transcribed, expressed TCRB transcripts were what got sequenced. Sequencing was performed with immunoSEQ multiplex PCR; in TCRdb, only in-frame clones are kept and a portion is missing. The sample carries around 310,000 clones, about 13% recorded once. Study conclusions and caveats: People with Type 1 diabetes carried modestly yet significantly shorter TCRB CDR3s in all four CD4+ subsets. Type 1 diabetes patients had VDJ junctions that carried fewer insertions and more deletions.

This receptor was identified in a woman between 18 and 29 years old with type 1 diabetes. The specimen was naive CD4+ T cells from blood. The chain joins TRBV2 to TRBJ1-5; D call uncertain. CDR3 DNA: TGTGCCAGCAGCCCGAACACCACACCGTCCCTCCCCAATCAGCCCCAGCATTTT. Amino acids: CASSPNTTPSLPNQPQHF.